This is a list of T cell receptor beta chains from one sample in a study of beta chain features in type 1 diabetes. Sequencing used immunoSEQ multiplex PCR; TCRdb keeps in-frame clones, though not all of them. The profile shows about 150,000 clones, under 11% of them singletons. Input material: naive CD4+ T cells from blood. The receptors were gathered from a man between 18 and 29 years old in good health. Both conserved end residues are part of each CDR3. A D gene is named only where the DNA matches it firmly. The size entry is marked missing in some rows and otherwise reads once, few, many or a size class.

cdr3_length: 13
clone_size: NA
d_call: NA
j_call: TRBJ2-1
v_call: TRBV7-8
cdr3_aa: CASSSRNYYEQFF
cdr3_nt: TGTGCCAGCAGCTCCCGTAATTACTATGAGCAGTTCTTC

cdr3_length: 18
clone_size: few
d_call: NA
j_call: TRBJ2-6
v_call: TRBV25-1
cdr3_aa: CASSEYLGGVTGANVLTF
cdr3_nt: TGTGCCAGCAGTGAATATTTGGGGGGAGTAACTGGGGCCAACGTCCTGACTTTC

cdr3_length: 13
clone_size: NA
d_call: NA
j_call: TRBJ1-6
v_call: TRBV30
cdr3_aa: CAWRQSYNSPLHF
cdr3_nt: TGTGCCTGGAGACAGAGCTATAATTCACCCCTCCACTTT

cdr3_length: 14
clone_size: NA
d_call: TRBD2
j_call: TRBJ2-3
v_call: TRBV28
cdr3_aa: CASGGGGRTDTQYF
cdr3_nt: TGTGCCAGCGGCGGGGGAGGGAGGACAGATACGCAGTATTTT

cdr3_length: 13
clone_size: NA
d_call: NA
j_call: TRBJ2-5
v_call: TRBV7-2
cdr3_aa: CASSGNREETQYF
cdr3_nt: TGTGCCAGCAGCGGAAACAGGGAAGAGACCCAGTACTTC

cdr3_length: 14
clone_size: few
d_call: NA
j_call: TRBJ2-5
v_call: TRBV9
cdr3_aa: CASSLEGQQETQYF
cdr3_nt: TGTGCCAGCAGCTTGGAGGGGCAGCAAGAGACCCAGTACTTC

cdr3_length: 12
clone_size: few
d_call: NA
j_call: TRBJ2-7
v_call: TRBV6-5
cdr3_aa: CASRDMGAAQYF
cdr3_nt: TGTGCCAGCAGGGACATGGGGGCCGCGCAGTACTTC

cdr3_length: 15
clone_size: few
d_call: NA
j_call: TRBJ2-7
v_call: TRBV27
cdr3_aa: CASSLVQGLSYEQYF
cdr3_nt: TGTGCCAGCAGTTTAGTCCAGGGCCTTTCCTACGAGCAGTACTTC

cdr3_length: 15
clone_size: few
d_call: TRBD1
j_call: TRBJ2-1
v_call: TRBV6-1
cdr3_aa: CASSEGGQGGDEQFF
cdr3_nt: TGTGCCAGCAGTGAAGGGGGACAGGGAGGTGATGAGCAGTTCTTC

cdr3_length: 15
clone_size: few
d_call: NA
j_call: TRBJ1-4
v_call: TRBV6-5
cdr3_aa: CASSYSRGYNEKLFF
cdr3_nt: TGTGCCAGCAGTTACTCACGGGGATACAATGAAAAACTGTTTTTT

cdr3_length: 15
clone_size: NA
d_call: TRBD2
j_call: TRBJ2-7
v_call: TRBV7-9
cdr3_aa: CASSLERGASYEQYF
cdr3_nt: TGTGCCAGCAGCTTAGAGCGGGGGGCGTCCTACGAGCAGTACTTC

cdr3_length: 16
clone_size: NA
d_call: TRBD1
j_call: TRBJ1-2
v_call: TRBV19
cdr3_aa: CASSRPGTGLNYGYTF
cdr3_nt: TGTGCCAGTAGCAGGCCCGGGACAGGGCTTAACTATGGCTACACCTTC

cdr3_length: 17
clone_size: NA
d_call: TRBD1
j_call: TRBJ1-2
v_call: TRBV28
cdr3_aa: CASSQTPGQGARYGYTF
cdr3_nt: TGTGCCAGCAGTCAGACCCCGGGACAGGGGGCGCGATATGGCTACACCTTC

cdr3_length: 14
clone_size: few
d_call: NA
j_call: TRBJ2-3
v_call: TRBV5-4
cdr3_aa: CASSLGRVGDTQYF
cdr3_nt: TGTGCCAGCAGCTTGGGGAGGGTCGGAGATACGCAGTATTTT

cdr3_length: 13
clone_size: many
d_call: TRBD2
j_call: TRBJ2-7
v_call: TRBV28
cdr3_aa: CASSPGGTYEQYF
cdr3_nt: TGTGCCAGCAGTCCCGGGGGGACCTACGAGCAGTACTTC

cdr3_length: 15
clone_size: NA
d_call: NA
j_call: TRBJ1-2
v_call: TRBV6-1
cdr3_aa: CASSEYETRTYGYTF
cdr3_nt: TGTGCCAGCAGTGAATACGAGACACGGACTTATGGCTACACCTTC

cdr3_length: 15
clone_size: NA
d_call: TRBD2
j_call: TRBJ2-7
v_call: TRBV6-1
cdr3_aa: CASRPSLAGHYEQYF
cdr3_nt: TGTGCCAGCAGGCCATCTCTAGCGGGGCACTACGAGCAGTACTTC

cdr3_length: 16
clone_size: few
d_call: NA
j_call: TRBJ1-6
v_call: TRBV7-9
cdr3_aa: CASSPSPGSYNSPLHF
cdr3_nt: TGTGCCAGCAGCCCTTCACCCGGCTCCTATAATTCACCCCTCCACTTT

cdr3_length: 13
clone_size: few
d_call: TRBD1
j_call: TRBJ2-7
v_call: TRBV6-1
cdr3_aa: CASEGQGWNEQYF
cdr3_nt: TGTGCCAGCGAAGGACAGGGTTGGAACGAGCAGTACTTC

cdr3_length: 18
clone_size: NA
d_call: TRBD1
j_call: TRBJ1-2
v_call: TRBV6-1
cdr3_aa: CASSEIRQGAGANYGYTF
cdr3_nt: TGTGCCAGCAGTGAAATTAGACAGGGGGCAGGAGCTAACTATGGCTACACCTTC

cdr3_length: 14
clone_size: few
d_call: NA
j_call: TRBJ2-1
v_call: TRBV5-4
cdr3_aa: CASTPGAAYNEQFF
cdr3_nt: TGTGCCAGCACCCCTGGGGCCGCCTACAATGAGCAGTTCTTC

cdr3_length: 13
clone_size: few
d_call: NA
j_call: TRBJ2-2
v_call: TRBV5-6
cdr3_aa: CASSFSGSGELFF
cdr3_nt: TGTGCCAGCAGCTTCTCGGGAAGCGGGGAGCTGTTTTTT

cdr3_length: 13
clone_size: NA
d_call: NA
j_call: TRBJ2-5
v_call: TRBV6-5
cdr3_aa: CATRAGGIETQYF
cdr3_nt: TGTGCCACTAGAGCTGGGGGGATAGAGACCCAGTACTTC

cdr3_length: 15
clone_size: few
d_call: NA
j_call: TRBJ2-7
v_call: TRBV5-4
cdr3_aa: CASSSRRGETYEQYF
cdr3_nt: TGTGCCAGCAGCTCAAGACGGGGTGAAACCTACGAGCAGTACTTC

cdr3_length: 13
clone_size: few
d_call: NA
j_call: TRBJ2-7
v_call: TRBV27
cdr3_aa: CASSAGGSYEQYF
cdr3_nt: TGTGCCAGCAGTGCGGGTGGCAGCTACGAGCAGTACTTC

cdr3_length: 16
clone_size: few
d_call: TRBD2
j_call: TRBJ2-2
v_call: TRBV7-9
cdr3_aa: CASSPGPAGVIGELFF
cdr3_nt: TGTGCCAGCAGCCCTGGACCAGCGGGGGTAATCGGGGAGCTGTTTTTT

cdr3_length: 16
clone_size: few
d_call: NA
j_call: TRBJ2-5
v_call: TRBV21-1
cdr3_aa: CASIPLGGAARETQYF
cdr3_nt: TGTGCCAGCATCCCCCTGGGGGGGGCCGCGAGGGAGACCCAGTACTTC

cdr3_length: 16
clone_size: NA
d_call: TRBD1
j_call: TRBJ2-2
v_call: TRBV27
cdr3_aa: CASSSWDREDTGELFF
cdr3_nt: TGTGCCAGCAGTTCATGGGACAGGGAGGACACCGGGGAGCTGTTTTTT

cdr3_length: 14
clone_size: few
d_call: NA
j_call: TRBJ1-5
v_call: TRBV4-2
cdr3_aa: CASSPIGSNQPQHF
cdr3_nt: TGTGCCAGCAGCCCTATTGGTAGCAATCAGCCCCAGCATTTT

cdr3_length: 14
clone_size: few
d_call: NA
j_call: TRBJ1-4
v_call: TRBV5-1
cdr3_aa: CASSLGGRNEKLFF
cdr3_nt: TGCGCCAGCAGCTTGGGCGGGCGTAATGAAAAACTGTTTTTT

cdr3_length: 13
clone_size: few
d_call: NA
j_call: TRBJ1-2
v_call: TRBV7-2
cdr3_aa: CASKLGGSYGYTF
cdr3_nt: TGTGCCAGCAAACTCGGGGGGAGCTATGGCTACACCTTC

cdr3_length: 12
clone_size: few
d_call: TRBD1
j_call: TRBJ1-1
v_call: TRBV9
cdr3_aa: CASSPGQAEAFF
cdr3_nt: TGTGCCAGCAGCCCTGGACAGGCTGAAGCTTTCTTT

cdr3_length: 15
clone_size: NA
d_call: NA
j_call: TRBJ2-2
v_call: TRBV5-1
cdr3_aa: CASRLGGVNTGELFF
cdr3_nt: TGCGCCAGCAGGTTGGGGGGAGTGAACACCGGGGAGCTGTTTTTT